Sequencing of this TCR beta chain was carried out in a study of T cells in Graves' hyperthyroidism and ophthalmopathy (dated by TCRdb to between 2018 and 2020). Looking at the study overall: Peripheral blood was sampled at the time of initial diagnosis, prior to any treatment. To identify TCR V-J signatures that set the groups apart, the researchers used a discovery cohort of about a hundred patients, made up of 40 to 45 with Graves' ophthalmopathy and about 60 with stable Graves' hyperthyroidism. Prospective prediction of ophthalmopathy was tested in an independent validation cohort consisting of 18 hyperthyroidism patients and around 16 patients who later progressed to ophthalmopathy. The roughly 91 discovery patients were randomly split 7:3 into training and test sets. The study also compared thyroid tissue and blood T-cell repertoires from a handful of Graves' hyperthyroidism patients. Once sampling was done, hyperthyroidism patients were given methimazole at a starting dose of 30 mg daily, whereas ophthalmopathy patients were given high-dose intravenous methylprednisolone. The paper reports TCR Vbeta CDR3 sequencing of 130 to 150 peripheral blood samples: fewer than 50 ophthalmopathy, 75 to 80 hyperthyroidism and about 17 progressor patients.

The germline V gene supplies CDR1 MDHEN and CDR2 SYDVKM. Trimmed from V: 6 bases; trimmed from J: 3 bases; junction bases lacking a gene match: 6. Measured from the cysteine to the phenylalanine, the CDR3 is 14 residues long. Only the CDR3 DNA is retained, 42 bases long and in frame from the first base. Broad study findings and their caveats: Ophthalmopathy was separated from stable hyperthyroidism by a 13 V-J signature model, with approximately 89% sensitivity and about 81% specificity obtained in cross-validation and 80%/75% obtained in testing. No statistical method was used to set the sample size in advance, and investigators knew the group allocation. Blood samples also contained most of the expanded thyroid clonotypes (frequency above 0.001), which suggests that blood repertoires may reflect thyroid immune responses. In validation, progression to ophthalmopathy was predicted by the model with 70% to 71% sensitivity and approximately 78% specificity, a median of about 6 months before onset.

In this sample, this clonotype turned up many times. The specificity of this receptor is unknown. No much larger clone is present one base from it, and per-base qualities are unavailable. Hyperthyroidism patients were aged 18 to 65 years and newly diagnosed, with disease duration of less than 2 months. Exclusion was applied to patients with uncontrolled infections, other autoimmune diseases, pregnancy or lactation. Clinical symptoms, serum thyroxine and TRAb, thyroid ultrasound, and orbital computed tomography formed the basis for the diagnoses. Blood from progressor patients was collected at the time of first diagnosis with hyperthyroidism, before any ophthalmopathy symptoms had appeared. PBMCs were isolated from 8 to 10 ml of fresh peripheral blood by Ficoll-Paque density gradient centrifugation. Progressor patients were initially diagnosed with Graves' hyperthyroidism and developed ophthalmopathy during follow-up. Trizol reagent was used to extract total RNA, and RNA quality was then checked on an Agilent 2100 Bioanalyzer.

Amplification of TCR beta CDR3 regions was carried out from RNA transcripts. A first-round RT-PCR of the TCR CDR3 used the HTBI primer set with the Qiagen OneStep RT-PCR kit. Libraries were constructed in a second round of multiplex PCR, after which size selection and purification were performed. Sequencing of the libraries was done on an Illumina HiSeq2000 using paired-end 100 bp reads. From the authors' description of their analysis: SOAPnuke was used to process the raw data, throwing out any read that contained adapters or uncalled bases, had a mean Phred below 15, or lacked an exact constant-primer or identifier match. COPE v1.2.5 was used to merge the high-quality paired reads, and each unique nucleotide sequence was defined as a clonotype. Clonotypes were aligned to IMGT TRBV, TRBD and TRBJ reference segments using MiTCR v1.1. The analysis included only V-J combinations with a frequency above 0.0001, which together covered around 99% of the repertoires. A TCS score was defined as the ratio between F50 (clonal expansion) and ExV (chaos), using BLOSUM62-based TCRdist between CDR3 peptides within each V-J. Welch's t-statistics and random forest reduced roughly 530 V-J features to fewer than 15, which were used in a naive Bayes classifier (R e1071). In-frame beta chains were kept once TCRdb had trimmed the public reads at Q25 with fastp and called clones with MiXCR. Records with the same CDR3 protein are collapsed into one entry carrying the most frequent genes and DNA. The V and J calls were determined by TCRdb, not by the authors. In all, the sample holds about 380,000 distinct CDR3 sequences, and approximately 13% of those were seen once. The ten largest clones represent less than 25% of the sample.

The clonotype originates from a man aged 30-40 years with Graves' hyperthyroidism that later progressed to Graves' ophthalmopathy. The sequence links TRBV28 to TRBJ1-1; 8 junctional bases match TRBD1. Sequencing used blood. The CDR3 in this case is CASRPDREDTEAFF. Read as DNA, the sequence is TGTGCCAGCAGGCCGGACAGGGAGGACACTGAAGCTTTCTTT.